The rows below give T cell receptor beta chains drawn from one sample of a study of blood T cells in healthy people across ages. TCRdb fed the 5' RACE reads into MiXCR, producing one record per CDR3 protein. The table includes about 670,000 distinct CDR3 sequences, 52% detected once. The sample consisted of blood. The receptors originated from a woman of 80 years or more in good health. CDR3s include the opening cysteine and the closing phenylalanine or tryptophan. The order of the fields is J gene, clone size, CDR3 length, D gene, V gene, CDR3 protein, CDR3 DNA. D genes are given only for firm matches. Clone size appears in some rows only: once, few, many, or a class for an expanded clone.

J gene: TRBJ1-5
clone size: -
CDR3 length: 15
D gene: -
V gene: TRBV15
CDR3 protein: CATSREVRVGQPQHF
CDR3 DNA: TGTGCCACCAGCAGAGAAGTGAGGGTAGGTCAGCCCCAGCATTTT

J gene: TRBJ1-2
clone size: few
CDR3 length: 14
D gene: -
V gene: TRBV7-9
CDR3 protein: CASSLDETSLFYTF
CDR3 DNA: TGTGCCAGCAGCTTAGATGAGACTTCACTTTTCTACACCTTC

J gene: TRBJ2-3
clone size: -
CDR3 length: 18
D gene: TRBD1
V gene: TRBV29-1
CDR3 protein: CSVEGLGQAVLSTDTQYF
CDR3 DNA: TGCAGCGTTGAAGGATTGGGACAGGCCGTTCTGAGCACAGATACGCAGTATTTT

J gene: TRBJ2-7
clone size: -
CDR3 length: 13
D gene: -
V gene: TRBV10-3
CDR3 protein: CAIRTIGIYEQYF
CDR3 DNA: TGTGCCATCAGAACGATAGGCATATACGAGCAGTACTTC

J gene: TRBJ1-2
clone size: many
CDR3 length: 14
D gene: -
V gene: TRBV6-1
CDR3 protein: CASSEGHGSYGYTF
CDR3 DNA: TGTGCCAGCAGTGAAGGACACGGATCCTATGGCTACACCTTC

J gene: TRBJ2-2
clone size: -
CDR3 length: 15
D gene: -
V gene: TRBV10-3
CDR3 protein: CAIKIEGYIIGELFF
CDR3 DNA: TGTGCCATCAAAATCGAGGGCTACATAATCGGGGAGCTGTTTTTT

J gene: TRBJ2-7
clone size: -
CDR3 length: 13
D gene: -
V gene: TRBV27
CDR3 protein: CASLGGPSYEQYF
CDR3 DNA: TGTGCCAGCCTTGGAGGACCTAGCTACGAGCAGTACTTC

J gene: TRBJ1-2
clone size: -
CDR3 length: 15
D gene: -
V gene: TRBV7-8
CDR3 protein: CASSLGHLLFYGYTF
CDR3 DNA: TGTGCCAGCAGCCTGGGACACCTCCTCTTCTATGGCTACACCTTC

J gene: TRBJ1-5
clone size: -
CDR3 length: 15
D gene: TRBD1
V gene: TRBV27
CDR3 protein: CASSPRTGPNQPQHF
CDR3 DNA: TGTGCCAGCAGTCCCAGGACAGGCCCCAATCAGCCCCAGCATTTT

J gene: TRBJ2-7
clone size: -
CDR3 length: 19
D gene: -
V gene: TRBV7-9
CDR3 protein: CASRRGARVGKSSYNEQYF
CDR3 DNA: TGTGCCAGCAGACGAGGGGCACGGGTGGGCAAAAGCTCCTACAATGAGCAGTACTTC

J gene: TRBJ2-7
clone size: -
CDR3 length: 12
D gene: -
V gene: TRBV6-2/TRBV6-3
CDR3 protein: CASGDTIYEQYF
CDR3 DNA: TGTGCCAGCGGAGACACCATCTACGAGCAGTACTTC

J gene: TRBJ1-5
clone size: once
CDR3 length: 13
D gene: -
V gene: TRBV20-1
CDR3 protein: CSARRVIYQPQHF
CDR3 DNA: TGCAGTGCTAGAAGGGTCATATATCAGCCCCAGCATTTT

J gene: TRBJ2-3
clone size: -
CDR3 length: 16
D gene: TRBD2
V gene: TRBV20-1
CDR3 protein: CSARPPGGIRTDTQYF
CDR3 DNA: TGCAGTGCTAGACCCCCGGGGGGGATCCGCACAGACACGCAGTATTTT

J gene: TRBJ1-4
clone size: few
CDR3 length: 14
D gene: -
V gene: TRBV7-9
CDR3 protein: CASSSPGRGEKLFF
CDR3 DNA: TGTGCCAGCAGCTCTCCGGGACGCGGTGAAAAACTGTTTTTT

J gene: TRBJ2-3
clone size: many
CDR3 length: 16
D gene: TRBD2
V gene: TRBV3-1
CDR3 protein: CASSPLAGSGTDTQYF
CDR3 DNA: TGTGCCAGCAGCCCCTTAGCGGGGAGTGGCACAGATACGCAGTATTTT

J gene: TRBJ2-1
clone size: -
CDR3 length: 18
D gene: TRBD2
V gene: TRBV20-1
CDR3 protein: CSARPLAGGRTSYNEQFF
CDR3 DNA: TGCAGTGCTAGACCACTAGCGGGAGGCCGTACATCCTACAATGAGCAGTTCTTC

J gene: TRBJ2-7
clone size: many
CDR3 length: 13
D gene: -
V gene: TRBV6-5
CDR3 protein: CASSVGSGYEQYF
CDR3 DNA: TGTGCCAGCAGTGTGGGTAGTGGCTACGAGCAGTACTTC

J gene: TRBJ1-1
clone size: -
CDR3 length: 13
D gene: -
V gene: TRBV7-6
CDR3 protein: CASRTGWNTEAFF
CDR3 DNA: TGTGCCAGCAGGACGGGATGGAACACTGAAGCTTTCTTT

J gene: TRBJ1-2
clone size: few
CDR3 length: 17
D gene: -
V gene: TRBV12-3/TRBV12-4
CDR3 protein: CASSLGVGGQPPYGYTF
CDR3 DNA: TGTGCCAGCAGTTTAGGGGTGGGGGGGCAGCCTCCCTATGGCTACACCTTC

J gene: TRBJ2-3
clone size: few
CDR3 length: 15
D gene: TRBD2
V gene: TRBV20-1
CDR3 protein: CSAFWATSGTDTQYF
CDR3 DNA: TGCAGTGCTTTCTGGGCCACTAGCGGCACAGATACGCAGTATTTT

J gene: TRBJ2-7
clone size: -
CDR3 length: 13
D gene: -
V gene: TRBV24-1
CDR3 protein: CATSDTVPGEQYF
CDR3 DNA: TGTGCCACCAGTGATACGGTCCCCGGCGAGCAGTACTTC

J gene: TRBJ2-2
clone size: -
CDR3 length: 13
D gene: -
V gene: TRBV20-1
CDR3 protein: CSARDLNPGELFF
CDR3 DNA: TGCAGTGCTAGAGATTTGAACCCCGGGGAGCTGTTTTTT

J gene: TRBJ2-6
clone size: -
CDR3 length: 19
D gene: -
V gene: TRBV20-1
CDR3 protein: CSARDGHRPINSGANVLTF
CDR3 DNA: TGCAGTGCTAGAGATGGTCACCGCCCCATCAACTCTGGGGCCAACGTCCTGACTTTC

J gene: TRBJ2-2
clone size: -
CDR3 length: 16
D gene: TRBD2
V gene: TRBV28
CDR3 protein: CASKTWTSGITGELFF
CDR3 DNA: TGTGCCAGCAAGACCTGGACTAGCGGAATCACCGGGGAGCTGTTTTTT

J gene: TRBJ2-7
clone size: many
CDR3 length: 13
D gene: -
V gene: TRBV28
CDR3 protein: CASRRDFYYEQYF
CDR3 DNA: TGTGCCAGCAGGCGGGACTTCTATTACGAGCAGTACTTC

J gene: TRBJ2-3
clone size: many
CDR3 length: 16
D gene: TRBD2
V gene: TRBV7-3
CDR3 protein: CASSSGLAGYTDTQYF
CDR3 DNA: TGTGCCAGCAGCTCCGGACTAGCGGGGTACACAGATACGCAGTATTTT

J gene: TRBJ1-1
clone size: -
CDR3 length: 13
D gene: -
V gene: TRBV12-3/TRBV12-4
CDR3 protein: CASSDGTPTEAFF
CDR3 DNA: TGTGCCAGCAGCGACGGGACGCCGACTGAAGCTTTCTTT

J gene: TRBJ2-7
clone size: many
CDR3 length: 13
D gene: -
V gene: TRBV6-6
CDR3 protein: CASKESGGYEQYF
CDR3 DNA: TGTGCCAGCAAGGAGAGTGGCGGATACGAGCAGTACTTC

J gene: TRBJ2-1
clone size: -
CDR3 length: 13
D gene: -
V gene: TRBV6-6
CDR3 protein: CASSLAPTYEQFF
CDR3 DNA: TGTGCCAGCAGTTTAGCGCCAACCTACGAGCAGTTCTTC

J gene: TRBJ1-1
clone size: -
CDR3 length: 15
D gene: -
V gene: TRBV7-2
CDR3 protein: CASSPLGSMNTEAFF
CDR3 DNA: TGTGCCAGCAGCCCCCTCGGGAGCATGAACACTGAAGCTTTCTTT

J gene: TRBJ2-2
clone size: -
CDR3 length: 13
D gene: -
V gene: TRBV24-1
CDR3 protein: CATRQQGAGELLF
CDR3 DNA: TGTGCCACCAGGCAACAGGGAGCCGGGGAGCTGTTGTTT

J gene: TRBJ2-3
clone size: -
CDR3 length: 15
D gene: -
V gene: TRBV5-1
CDR3 protein: CASSPGIHSADTQYF
CDR3 DNA: TGCGCCAGCAGCCCGGGGATCCACTCAGCAGATACGCAGTATTTT

J gene: TRBJ1-2
clone size: many
CDR3 length: 12
D gene: -
V gene: TRBV3-1
CDR3 protein: CASSQGGGGYTF
CDR3 DNA: TGTGCCAGCAGCCAAGGCGGTGGCGGCTACACCTTC

J gene: TRBJ2-3
clone size: -
CDR3 length: 13
D gene: -
V gene: TRBV6-5
CDR3 protein: CASSLSEGAGQYF
CDR3 DNA: TGTGCCAGCAGCCTCTCGGAGGGAGCAGGGCAGTATTTT

J gene: TRBJ2-1
clone size: -
CDR3 length: 15
D gene: TRBD2
V gene: TRBV9
CDR3 protein: CASSTAGGLEDEQFF
CDR3 DNA: TGTGCCAGCAGCACAGCGGGGGGGCTCGAGGATGAGCAGTTCTTC

J gene: TRBJ2-7
clone size: -
CDR3 length: 18
D gene: TRBD2
V gene: TRBV5-1
CDR3 protein: CASSLGERTSGRRGEQYF
CDR3 DNA: TGCGCCAGCAGCTTGGGCGAACGGACTAGCGGGAGAAGGGGCGAGCAGTACTTC

J gene: TRBJ2-1
clone size: -
CDR3 length: 15
D gene: -
V gene: TRBV5-5
CDR3 protein: CASSSSIVSYNEQFF
CDR3 DNA: TGTGCCAGCAGCTCTTCAATAGTCTCCTACAATGAGCAGTTCTTC

J gene: TRBJ2-2
clone size: few
CDR3 length: 13
D gene: -
V gene: TRBV18
CDR3 protein: CASSTDRFGELFF
CDR3 DNA: TGTGCCAGCTCAACCGACAGGTTCGGGGAGCTGTTTTTT

J gene: TRBJ2-7
clone size: once
CDR3 length: 14
D gene: TRBD1
V gene: TRBV9
CDR3 protein: CASSADRGTYEQYF
CDR3 DNA: TGTGCCAGCAGCGCTGACAGGGGAACCTACGAGCAGTACTTC

J gene: TRBJ1-1
clone size: -
CDR3 length: 13
D gene: TRBD1
V gene: TRBV20-1
CDR3 protein: CRLGGTLNTEAFF
CDR3 DNA: TGCAGGCTAGGGGGCACCTTGAACACTGAAGCTTTCTTT

J gene: TRBJ2-3
clone size: -
CDR3 length: 15
D gene: TRBD2
V gene: TRBV6-4
CDR3 protein: CASREAGGPTDTQYF
CDR3 DNA: TGTGCCAGCAGAGAAGCGGGAGGGCCCACAGATACGCAGTATTTT

J gene: TRBJ2-7
clone size: -
CDR3 length: 13
D gene: -
V gene: TRBV29-1
CDR3 protein: CSVGSPDSYEQYF
CDR3 DNA: TGCAGCGTTGGCTCGCCGGACTCCTACGAGCAGTACTTC

J gene: TRBJ2-3
clone size: -
CDR3 length: 13
D gene: -
V gene: TRBV4-1
CDR3 protein: CASSLDDTDTQYF
CDR3 DNA: TGCGCCAGCAGCCTAGACGACACAGATACGCAGTATTTT

J gene: TRBJ2-7
clone size: once
CDR3 length: 14
D gene: TRBD1
V gene: TRBV5-1
CDR3 protein: CASSPRTGNYEQYF
CDR3 DNA: TGCGCCAGCAGCCCACGGACAGGAAATTACGAGCAGTACTTC

J gene: TRBJ2-6
clone size: -
CDR3 length: 16
D gene: TRBD1
V gene: TRBV4-1
CDR3 protein: CASSPWGTGGANVLTF
CDR3 DNA: TGCGCCAGCAGCCCCTGGGGGACAGGTGGGGCCAACGTCCTGACTTTC

J gene: TRBJ2-6
clone size: -
CDR3 length: 13
D gene: -
V gene: TRBV6-5
CDR3 protein: CASSFTGADVPTF
CDR3 DNA: TGTGCCAGCAGTTTTACTGGGGCCGACGTCCCGACTTTC

J gene: TRBJ2-1
clone size: few
CDR3 length: 17
D gene: TRBD1
V gene: TRBV18
CDR3 protein: CASSQTGVGGSYNEQFF
CDR3 DNA: TGTGCCAGCTCGCAAACAGGGGTAGGTGGATCCTACAATGAGCAGTTCTTC

J gene: TRBJ2-7
clone size: once
CDR3 length: 14
D gene: -
V gene: TRBV28
CDR3 protein: CASSLIRGAYEQYF
CDR3 DNA: TGTGCCAGCAGTTTAATACGGGGGGCTTACGAGCAGTACTTC

J gene: TRBJ2-3
clone size: -
CDR3 length: 14
D gene: -
V gene: TRBV12-3/TRBV12-4
CDR3 protein: CASSTTGGADTQYF
CDR3 DNA: TGTGCCAGCAGTACAACAGGGGGGGCAGATACGCAGTATTTT

J gene: TRBJ1-6
clone size: once
CDR3 length: 16
D gene: TRBD1
V gene: TRBV6-5
CDR3 protein: CASSYSRDRYNSPLHF
CDR3 DNA: TGTGCCAGCAGTTATAGCCGGGACAGATATAATTCACCCCTCCACTTT

J gene: TRBJ2-7
clone size: few
CDR3 length: 11
D gene: -
V gene: TRBV18
CDR3 protein: CASSPTHEQYF
CDR3 DNA: TGTGCCAGCTCACCAACGCACGAGCAGTACTTC

J gene: TRBJ1-6
clone size: -
CDR3 length: 15
D gene: -
V gene: TRBV28
CDR3 protein: CASRVQGADNSPLHF
CDR3 DNA: TGTGCCAGCAGAGTACAGGGAGCCGATAATTCACCCCTCCACTTT

J gene: TRBJ2-1
clone size: -
CDR3 length: 15
D gene: -
V gene: TRBV2
CDR3 protein: CASSEDQARYNEQFF
CDR3 DNA: TGTGCCAGCAGTGAGGACCAAGCGAGATACAATGAGCAGTTCTTC

J gene: TRBJ2-1
clone size: many
CDR3 length: 13
D gene: TRBD1
V gene: TRBV29-1
CDR3 protein: CSVEGDRSNEQFF
CDR3 DNA: TGCAGCGTTGAAGGGGACAGATCTAATGAGCAGTTCTTC

J gene: TRBJ2-7
clone size: -
CDR3 length: 14
D gene: -
V gene: TRBV7-2
CDR3 protein: CASSFDTDPYEQYF
CDR3 DNA: TGTGCCAGCAGCTTCGACACCGATCCCTACGAGCAGTACTTC